The clone carrying this T cell receptor (beta chain) was recorded only once. The source of the sample is a study of T cells in Graves' hyperthyroidism and ophthalmopathy. Reasons for excluding patients were uncontrolled infection, other autoimmune disease, pregnancy or lactation. Authors of the study amplified TCR beta CDR3 regions from RNA transcripts. The HTBI primer set was used in a first-round RT-PCR of the TCR CDR3. TCRdb analysed the multiplex PCR reads with MiXCR anew, one entry per CDR3 protein. The top ten hold under 45% of the sample, which has about 300,000 distinct CDR3 sequences, 15% to 20% seen once. Germline CDR1 is MNHEY and CDR2 is SVGEGT. CDR3 length: 14 residues. The junction had 3 bases not matched to a gene; V was cut back by 2 bases and J by 4 bases.

The chain is built from TRBV6-2 or TRBV6-3 and TRBJ2-3, with 7 positions matching TRBD1. The sample taken for sequencing was blood. The receptor comes from a man between 50 and 59 years old with Graves' ophthalmopathy. CDR3 in amino acids: CASSYGQGADTQYF. The CDR3 region has the DNA TGTGCCAGCAGTTACGGCCAGGGGGCAGATACGCAGTATTTT.